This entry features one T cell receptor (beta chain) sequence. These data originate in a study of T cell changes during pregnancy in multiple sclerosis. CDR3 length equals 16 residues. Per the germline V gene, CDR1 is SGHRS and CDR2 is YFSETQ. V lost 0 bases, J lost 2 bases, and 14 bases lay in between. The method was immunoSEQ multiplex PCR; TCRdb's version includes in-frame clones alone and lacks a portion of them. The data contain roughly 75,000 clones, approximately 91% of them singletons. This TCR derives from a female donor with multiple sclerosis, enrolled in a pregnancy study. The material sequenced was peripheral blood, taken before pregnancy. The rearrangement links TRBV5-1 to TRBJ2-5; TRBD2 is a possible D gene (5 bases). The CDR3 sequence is CASSLGLAFGQETQYF. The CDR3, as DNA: TGCGCCAGCAGCTTGGGGTTAGCGTTTGGGCAAGAGACCCAGTACTTC.